What follows are 2 T cell receptor beta chains derived from one specimen sequenced in a study of shared clonotypes between healthy human individuals. CD45RO-negative, CCR7-positively selected cells formed the naive CD8 fraction, excluding terminally differentiated effector memory CD45RA+ cells. Assay used: immunoSEQ multiplex PCR; TCRdb lists only in-frame clones, some missing. The sample yields 660,000 or so clones, roughly 96% seen once. The sequencing input was naive CD8+ T cells sorted from blood. Receptors were obtained from a woman aged 25-40 years in good health.

The gene calls are TRBV10-3 and TRBJ1-3; possible D gene TRBD1, 5 bases. The CDR3 totals 16 residues. The germline V and J ends were trimmed by 5 bases and 0 bases, with 14 bases remaining between them. Germline V gene data show CDR1 as ENHRY and CDR2 as SYGVKD. The CDR3 is CAISPPGLNSGNTIYF. The CDR3 DNA reads TGTGCCATCAGTCCACCGGGACTGAACTCTGGAAACACCATATATTTT.

J is TRBJ2-1 and V is TRBV29-1; 12 bases match TRBD2. The CDR3 covers 14 residues. V trimming: 7 bases; J trimming: 5 bases; junction bases outside the gene matches: 6. CDR1 is SQVTM and CDR2 is ANQGSEA in the germline V gene. CDR3: CSATGLAGNNEQFF. In DNA, the CDR3 is TGCAGCGCGACCGGACTAGCGGGGAACAATGAGCAGTTCTTC.